Given below is one T cell receptor (beta chain) in context. As processed by the authors: Nucleated cell number was recorded as an estimate derived from reference gene primer amplification. Only in-frame clones appear in the TCRdb table, and some are missing; sequencing was by immunoSEQ multiplex PCR. That table supplies the V and J calls and clone size; D and trimming were determined from the DNA. The profile covers 300,000 to 350,000 clones, with about 89% appearing a single time and about 6.3% taken by the ten largest. The data belong to a study of blood T cell repertoires in COVID-19. Study-wide context: COVID-19 samples, acute and convalescent, were from the United States, Italy and Spain. The analysed material was cDNA or gDNA that came from T cells, B-cell-depleted T cells, or PBMCs.

Followed over time, Seattle patients had been enrolled while infection was active. V was pared by 4 bases and J by 3 bases, with 10 bases between. CDR1 is SNHLY and CDR2 is FYNNEI in the germline V gene. The CDR3 covers 13 residues. V gene TRBV2 combines with J gene TRBJ2-7; TRBD1 might be the D (6 bases). The sequence was collected from a woman in her forties or fifties with COVID-19, enrolled during active disease. The material sequenced was peripheral blood. This chain's CDR3 is CASSGQGFYEQYF. The CDR3 DNA follows: TGTGCCAGCAGTGGGCAGGGGTTCTACGAGCAGTACTTC.